The TCR beta chain described here comes from a study of glioma-infiltrating T cells after dendritic cell vaccination. For the study at large: Patients received autologous tumor lysate-pulsed dendritic cell vaccination between about 2003 and 2013.

Primers: 60 V beta forward and 13 J beta reverse. Profiling relied on immunoSEQ multiplex PCR, and the TCRdb table lists in-frame clones only, not all of them. The sample lists about 32,000 clones, 85% to 95% occurring once. General observations from the study: Few patients contributed both blood and tumor specimens.

None of the glioblastoma patients had an isocitrate dehydrogenase mutation. Concerning this clone: What it binds is not known.

Trimming took 5 bases from V and 2 from J; bases not matched to a gene: 8. CDR3 length: 15 amino acids. CDR1 and CDR2 (germline): SGHTA, FQGNSA. V is TRBV7-2 and J is TRBJ2-7, with 8 bases that match TRBD2. This specimen consisted of blood, obtained before dendritic cell vaccination. This receptor was taken from a human donor with glioblastoma. CDR3 amino acids: CASSLQRGLPYEQYF. The CDR3 DNA sequence: TGTGCCAGCAGCCTTCAGCGGGGGCTTCCCTACGAGCAGTACTTC.